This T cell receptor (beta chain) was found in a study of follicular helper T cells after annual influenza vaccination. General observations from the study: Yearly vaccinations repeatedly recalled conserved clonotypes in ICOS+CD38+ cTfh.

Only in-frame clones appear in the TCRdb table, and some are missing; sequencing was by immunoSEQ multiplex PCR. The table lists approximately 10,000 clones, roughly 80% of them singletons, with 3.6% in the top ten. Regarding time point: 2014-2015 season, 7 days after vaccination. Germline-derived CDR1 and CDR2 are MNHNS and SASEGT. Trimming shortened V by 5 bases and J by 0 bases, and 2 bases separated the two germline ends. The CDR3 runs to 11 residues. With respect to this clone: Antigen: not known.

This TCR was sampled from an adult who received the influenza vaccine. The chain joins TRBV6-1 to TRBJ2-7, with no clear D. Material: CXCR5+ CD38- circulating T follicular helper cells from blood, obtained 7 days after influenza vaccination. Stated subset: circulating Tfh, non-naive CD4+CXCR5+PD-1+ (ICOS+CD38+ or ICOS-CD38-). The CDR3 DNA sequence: TGTGCCAGCAGTCGCTCCTACGAGCAGTACTTC. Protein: CASSRSYEQYF.